The 8 T cell receptor beta chains presented below share a single source sample, sequenced in a study of blood T cells in healthy people across ages (dated by TCRdb to about 2015). The method was 5' RACE. Sequenced on an Illumina HiSeq 2500. A second PCR of roughly 7 to 11 cycles was performed with a sample-barcoded 5' primer and a J-beta primer mix. TCRdb applied fastp at Q25 and MiXCR to the public reads, then kept only in-frame beta chains. Under each unique CDR3 protein, matching rows form one entry showing the most common genes and DNA. This sample comprises about 1.5 million distinct CDR3 sequences, roughly 40% of them detected only once. Roughly 8.2% of the sample is held by the ten biggest clonotypes. Sequencing used blood. The receptors derive from a woman younger than 30 in good health.

This clonotype was seen a few times. The V call is TRBV29-1, the J call TRBJ2-7; D uncertain. The germline gives CDR1 SQVTM, CDR2 ANQGSEA. The CDR3 extends over 13 amino acids. V was pared by 1 base and J by 4 bases, with 11 bases between. The CDR3 DNA sequence: TGCAGCGTTGAAGGACCCGTGCAGTACGAGCAGTACTTC. Translation gives CSVEGPVQYEQYF.

Ten or more counts support this clonotype. The chain couples TRBV4-2 to TRBJ2-1; 7 nucleotides line up with TRBD1. Germline V gives CDR1 LGHNA, CDR2 YNFKEQ. CDR3 length: 16 residues. The ends lost 1 base at V and 7 bases at J; junction bases unmatched: 10. The CDR3 loop is CASSQAPDRVGNEQFF. The CDR3 coding sequence is TGTGCCAGCAGCCAAGCACCCGACAGGGTTGGGAATGAGCAGTTCTTC.

The V gene is TRBV2, the J gene TRBJ2-5; a weak D match, TRBD1 (6 bases). Germline CDR1 reads SNHLY; CDR2 reads FYNNEI. Trimming left V 11 bases short and J 4 bases short, with 17 bases between. The CDR3 has 13 amino acids. The CDR3: CAGDNTGRETQYF. CDR3 nucleotides: TGTGCCGGGGATAACACAGGGCGAGAGACCCAGTACTTC. The full variable domain, with the rest looked up from reference TRBV2 and TRBJ2-5, is EPEVTQTPSHQVTQMGQEVILRCVPISNHLYFYWYRQILGQKVEFLVSFYNNEISEKSEIFDDQFSVERPDGSNFTLKIRSTKLEDSAMYFCAGDNTGRETQYFGPGTRLLVL.

This chain uses TRBV13 with TRBJ2-4, with TRBD2 matching over 7 bases. V shed 5 bases and J 13 bases; nucleotides not matched to a gene: 14. Germline CDR1 PRHDT, CDR2 FYEKMQ (reference sequence). This CDR3 is built from 14 residues. The CDR3 loop is CASSPQGGVREQYF. CDR3 DNA sequence: TGTGCCAGCAGCCCTCAGGGAGGGGTGAGGGAGCAGTACTTC.

This clonotype came up many times. J is TRBJ2-3 and V is TRBV6-5; either TRBD1 or TRBD2 may supply D (5 bases each). Per germline, CDR1 MNHEY and CDR2 SVGAGI. The CDR3 extends over 14 amino acids. V was pared by 5 bases and J by 6 bases, with 15 bases between. The CDR3 reads CASSRTPRGDTQYF. As DNA, the CDR3 is TGTGCCAGCAGTCGGACCCCACGGGGCGATACGCAGTATTTT.

Only a few counts were recorded for this clonotype. V is TRBV20-1 and J is TRBJ2-7; 7 bases match TRBD1. Germline V lookup: CDR1 DFQATT, CDR2 SNEGSKA (reference sequence). V dropped 5 bases and J dropped 6; count of bases not matched to a gene: 10. The CDR3 runs 13 residues. As DNA, the CDR3 is TGCAGTGCTCACGCGACAGGGCAACGCGAGCAGTACTTC. Protein sequence: CSAHATGQREQYF.

V is TRBV2 and J is TRBJ1-1; 8 bases are a match to TRBD1. The V segment lost 3 bases and the J segment 2 bases; nucleotides outside the gene matches: 2. CDR1 is SNHLY, CDR2 FYNNEI, per germline. The CDR3 spans 14 residues. The CDR3 sequence is CASSEDRVNTEAFF. The DNA of the CDR3 is TGTGCCAGCAGTGAGGACAGGGTCAACACTGAAGCTTTCTTT.

V usage is TRBV12-3 or TRBV12-4 and J usage is TRBJ1-1; 9 positions agree with TRBD1. The V gene end was trimmed by 7 bases and the J gene end by 1 base; junction bases not matched to a gene: 7. CDR3 length: 15 residues. The CDR3 loop reads CASTQTGQGNTEAFF. For the CDR3, the DNA is TGTGCCAGCACCCAAACGGGACAGGGGAACACTGAAGCTTTCTTT.